These 20 T cell receptor beta chains originate from one sample sequenced in a study of blood T cells in healthy people across ages. Together with a sample-barcoded 5' primer, a J-beta primer mix was included in a second PCR lasting about 7 to 12 cycles. TCRdb re-called the 5' RACE reads through MiXCR, storing one row per CDR3 protein. Among about 1.5 million distinct CDR3 sequences, 42% were seen once, and the ten largest hold more than 4%. Sequences were obtained from blood. All receptors come from a woman aged 18 to 35 in good health.

Of note for this clonotype: One end of the junction is discordant with germline, which a read error may explain. The chain combines TRBV7-8 with TRBJ2-1; 7 positions match TRBD2. The V gene's germline CDR1 is SGHVS and CDR2 FQNEAQ. This CDR3 has 15 residues. As DNA, the CDR3 is TGTGCCAGCAGCTTAGGGCTAGCGGTCTACAATGTGCAGTTCTTC. It is translated as CASSLGLAVYNVQFF.

This rearrangement joins TRBV20-1 to TRBJ2-3; 11 nucleotides agree with TRBD2. After removal of 5 bases from V and 3 bases from J, the junction contained 7 bases not matched to a gene. Germline CDR1 is DFQATT and CDR2 is SNEGSKA (reference sequence). The CDR3 length is 15 residues. The CDR3 nucleotides are TGCAGTGCTGGAAGACTAGCGGGGACTACAGATACGCAGTATTTT. This codes for CSAGRLAGTTDTQYF.

The CDR3 DNA reads TGCAGTGAGCGGACTACTGGCACAGATACGCAGTATTTT. Protein: CSERTTGTDTQYF. The rearrangement joins TRBV20-1 to TRBJ2-3; a possible D gene is TRBD2 (6 bases). Trimming took off 7 bases at V and 1 base at J, with 12 bases between the two ends. Looked up from germline, CDR1 is DFQATT and CDR2 is SNEGSKA (reference sequence). The CDR3 has 13 residues.

J is TRBJ2-1 and V is TRBV12-3 or TRBV12-4, with D possibly matching TRBD1 (5 bases). CDR3 length equals 15 residues. Between the trimmed V and J ends, which lost 5 bases and 0 bases, there was a span of 11 bases. In nucleotides, the CDR3 is TGTGCCAGCAGTCCCCAGGGATTCTCCTACAATGAGCAGTTCTTC. Protein sequence: CASSPQGFSYNEQFF.

A remark on this clonotype: A much larger clone sits a single nucleotide away, making a read error possible. V is TRBV20-1 and J is TRBJ2-1; 10 nucleotides line up with TRBD2. The CDR3 has 15 residues. Trimming removed 1 base from V and 8 bases from J; junction bases left unmatched: 8. The germline V gene encodes CDR1 DFQATT and CDR2 SNEGSKA (reference sequence). CDR3 sequence: CSARVGASGSYEQFF. CDR3 in DNA: TGCAGTGCTAGAGTAGGAGCTAGCGGGAGTTATGAGCAGTTCTTC.

The chain links TRBV6-5 to TRBJ2-3; D is uncertain. The germline CDR1 and CDR2 sequences are MNHEY and SVGAGI. V lost 6 bases and J lost 6, with 22 bases in between. There are 16 residues in the CDR3. In nucleotides, the CDR3 is TGTGCCAGCAGCCACTTGCCGCGTCAAAAAAGGGATACGCAGTATTTT. As protein: CASSHLPRQKRDTQYF.

V usage is TRBV27 and J usage is TRBJ2-7, with 13 bases that match TRBD2. The CDR3 spans 16 residues. In germline, CDR1 is MNHEY, CDR2 SMNVEV (reference sequence). The trim removed 5 bases at V and 3 bases at J, leaving 7 bases unmatched. This CDR3 is CASSTLGTSGVYEQYF. The CDR3, as DNA: TGTGCCAGCAGTACGCTCGGGACTAGCGGGGTCTACGAGCAGTACTTC.

This clonotype came up many times. The V and J genes are TRBV20-1 and TRBJ2-7; 7 bases are shared with TRBD1. Germline V gene data show CDR1 as DFQATT and CDR2 as SNEGSKA (reference sequence). CDR3 length: 15 residues. Germline trimming cut 0 bases from V and 0 bases from J; bases unmatched to any gene: 5. In nucleotides, the CDR3 is TGCAGTGCTAGAGATATCCAGGGGGACTCCTACGAGCAGTACTTC. The encoded protein is CSARDIQGDSYEQYF.

This clonotype was seen a handful of times. The chain employs TRBV10-3 and TRBJ1-2; the D is unclear. Trimming cost V 4 bases and J 4 bases, with 10 bases left between them. There are 13 residues in the CDR3. Germline values: CDR1 ENHRY, CDR2 SYGVKD. CDR3 region: CAISGVGIYGYTF. CDR3 in DNA: TGTGCCATCAGTGGTGTCGGGATCTATGGCTACACCTTC.

The chain recombines TRBV19 with TRBJ2-7, with D possibly matching TRBD2 (6 bases). This CDR3 has 14 residues. The V end lost 1 base, the J end lost 3 bases, and 10 bases lay between the germline ends. Germline values: CDR1 LNHDA, CDR2 SQIVND (reference sequence). Here the CDR3 DNA reads TGTGCCAGTAGTATAGGGGGACTTTTCTACGAGCAGTACTTC. Translated, it gives CASSIGGLFYEQYF.

Note on this clonotype: A far larger clone differs by one base, so this is likely a read error. The chain joins TRBV12-3 or TRBV12-4 to TRBJ1-5; possibly TRBD1 for D (5 bases). This CDR3 is built from 13 residues. The CDR3 DNA is TGTGCCGGCAGTTTAGCGGGGGATCAGCCCCAGCATTTT. As protein: CAGSLAGDQPQHF.

This clonotype appeared a few times. The CDR3 DNA reads as TGTGCCAGCAGCTTCGGATCAACTAATGAAAAACTGTTTTTT. This codes for CASSFGSTNEKLFF. This rearrangement joins TRBV7-2 to TRBJ1-4; no firm D call. The CDR3 is 14 amino acids. CDR1 SGHTA and CDR2 FQGNSA come from the germline V gene. The V gene lost 3 bases and the J gene lost 0 bases, with 5 bases spanning the gap. Full variable domain (remainder filled in from reference TRBV7-2 and TRBJ1-4): GAGVSQSPSNKVTEKGKDVELRCDPISGHTALYWYRQSLGQGLEFLIYFQGNSAPDKSGLPSDRFSAERTGGSVSTLTIQRTQQEDSAVYLCASSFGSTNEKLFFGSGTQLSVL.

The rearrangement uses TRBV20-1 and TRBJ1-6; no firm D call. The CDR3 runs 12 residues. The germline CDR1 and CDR2 sequences are DFQATT and SNEGSKA (reference sequence). Trimming left V 5 bases short and J 7 bases short, with 9 bases between. Written as DNA, the CDR3 is TGCAGTGCTCCCCAGGAGAATTCACCCCTCCACTTT. Protein sequence: CSAPQENSPLHF.

This clonotype was detected only a few times. The rearrangement links TRBV29-1 to TRBJ1-2; D remains ambiguous. Germline V CDR1 and CDR2: SQVTM, ANQGSEA. V gave up 7 bases and J gave up 7 bases, with 13 bases separating them. This CDR3 has 11 residues. The CDR3 DNA sequence: TGCAGCGGTGTAATAGGGTCTGGCTACACCTTC. This gives the protein CSGVIGSGYTF.

This chain uses TRBV20-1 with TRBJ1-6, with a possible D match to TRBD1 (5 bases). Germline CDR1 and CDR2: DFQATT and SNEGSKA (reference sequence). The CDR3 is 19 residues long. Trimming left V 7 bases short and J 0 bases short, with 25 bases between. The CDR3 loop is CSVRAGGPAISSYNSPLHF. The CDR3 DNA reads as TGCAGTGTCAGGGCGGGAGGGCCAGCAATAAGCTCCTATAATTCACCCCTCCACTTT.

This clonotype was counted a few times. The chain recombines TRBV29-1 with TRBJ2-2, with 8 bases that match TRBD2. Germline V gives CDR1 SQVTM, CDR2 ANQGSEA. V shed 5 bases, J shed 4 bases, and the junction held 3 bases outside the gene matches. The CDR3 is 13 amino acids. The CDR3 reads CSVFTSGTGELFF. The CDR3 nucleotides are TGCAGCGTTTTTACTAGCGGCACCGGGGAGCTGTTTTTT.

CDR3 protein: CSVRTGSAYEQYF. CDR3 nucleotides: TGCAGCGTTAGGACAGGGTCAGCCTACGAGCAGTACTTC. The rearrangement joins TRBV29-1 to TRBJ2-7, with TRBD1 matching 8 bases. There are 13 residues in the CDR3. In germline, CDR1 is SQVTM, CDR2 ANQGSEA. V shed 5 bases and J 2 bases; nucleotides not matched to a gene: 5.

The V gene is TRBV4-3, the J gene TRBJ1-5; 7 positions match TRBD1. Germline CDR1 reads LGHNA; CDR2 reads YSLEER. The CDR3 spans 15 residues. The trim removed 0 bases at V and 5 bases at J, leaving 4 bases unmatched. CDR3: CASSQDVRGDQPQHF. The CDR3 nucleotides read TGCGCCAGCAGCCAAGACGTCAGGGGGGATCAGCCCCAGCATTTT.

This sequence joins TRBV6-2 or TRBV6-3 and TRBJ2-5; 9 bases line up with TRBD1. CDR3 size: 13 residues. Germline CDR1 is MNHEY and CDR2 is SVGEGT. V gave up 8 bases and J gave up 5 bases; unmatched junction bases: 6. The CDR3 protein is CASRTGGRETQYF. The CDR3 region has the DNA TGTGCCAGCCGAACAGGGGGCAGGGAGACCCAGTACTTC.

This clonotype appeared once. CDR3 region: CASQREDLKSSYNEQFF. The CDR3 nucleotides read TGTGCCAGCCAGCGGGAGGACCTTAAGAGCTCCTACAATGAGCAGTTCTTC. The chain couples TRBV28 to TRBJ2-1; TRBD2 matches at 9 bases. The CDR3 consists of 17 residues. From germline, CDR1 is MDHEN and CDR2 SYDVKM. The J segment lost 0 bases and the V segment lost 8 bases, leaving 11 bases of the junction unmatched.